These T cell receptor beta chains were read from a single sample in a study of blood T cell repertoires in COVID-19. Produced via immunoSEQ multiplex PCR; TCRdb's table is partial and in-frame only. The data hold 30,000 to 35,000 clones, with roughly 80% observed a single time. The sequencing input was peripheral blood. These receptors all stem from a man aged 50-59 years with acute or convalescent COVID-19. Both conserved end residues are part of each CDR3. D genes are given only for firm matches. Clone size, where shown, is once, few, many, or a class for clones that have expanded.

once	NA	TRBJ1-1	TRBV10-2	TGCGCCAGCAGGGGGCTGAGCACTGAAGCTTTCTTT	CASRGLSTEAFF
NA	NA	TRBJ2-1	TRBV12-3/TRBV12-4	TGTGCCAGCAGTTTAGTCGGGTACAATGAGCAGTTCTTC	CASSLVGYNEQFF
NA	TRBD1	TRBJ2-1	TRBV7-2	TGTGCCAGCGGCCTGGGACAGGGGTTTTTCGGGTACGATGAGCAGTTCTTC	CASGLGQGFFGYDEQFF
medium-sized	NA	TRBJ1-2	TRBV9	TGTGCCAGCAGCCCACAGGCTCTCGATGGCTACACCTTC	CASSPQALDGYTF
NA	NA	TRBJ2-7	TRBV29-1	TGCAGCGTCACTGGGGGGAACACCTACGAGCAGTACTTC	CSVTGGNTYEQYF
NA	TRBD1	TRBJ1-2	TRBV7-9	TGTGCCAGCAGCTCGCAACAGGGGATCTATGGCTACACCTTC	CASSSQQGIYGYTF
NA	NA	TRBJ1-6	TRBV6-5	TGTGCCAGCAGTCCCGAGTCCTATTCACCCCTCCACTTT	CASSPESYSPLHF
NA	TRBD2	TRBJ2-3	TRBV10-3	TGTGCCATCGGACTAGCGGGGATGACTAGCACAGATACGCAGTATTTT	CAIGLAGMTSTDTQYF
NA	NA	TRBJ1-6	TRBV15	TGTGCCACCAGCAGAGATCGAGGGAGCTCCTATAATTCACCCCTCCACTTT	CATSRDRGSSYNSPLHF
NA	TRBD2	TRBJ2-4	TRBV11-2	TGTGCCAGCAGCCCTCGAACTAGCGGCTTGATAGCCAAAAACATTCAGTACTTC	CASSPRTSGLIAKNIQYF
NA	TRBD1	TRBJ2-3	TRBV19	TGTGCCAGTAGTATGGACAGGGGGCCGACAGATACGCAGTATTTT	CASSMDRGPTDTQYF
NA	TRBD2	TRBJ2-2	TRBV5-4	TGTGCCAGCAGCTTGTCTGAGCGGGGGTACGGGGAGCTGTTTTTT	CASSLSERGYGELFF
NA	NA	TRBJ2-1	TRBV28	TGTGCCAGCAGTTCCCTCTTTATAGGGGGCAATGAGCAGTTCTTC	CASSSLFIGGNEQFF
NA	NA	TRBJ1-1	TRBV7-6	TGTGCCAGCAGCCCAGGCTTCGAGGGCACTGAAGCTTTCTTT	CASSPGFEGTEAFF
once	TRBD2	TRBJ2-1	TRBV7-8	TGTGCCAGCAGCTTAGTACTAGCGGGAGGGCCTCGGCATTGGAATGAGCAGTTCTTC	CASSLVLAGGPRHWNEQFF
NA	NA	TRBJ1-6	TRBV6-1	TGTGCCAGCAGTGAACTCCACCAAAACGCGGGCTCACCCCTCCACTTT	CASSELHQNAGSPLHF
NA	TRBD2	TRBJ2-1	TRBV3-1/TRBV3-2	TGTGCCAGCAGCCCGGGACTAGCGGGAGGGGATGAGCAGTTCTTC	CASSPGLAGGDEQFF
NA	TRBD1	TRBJ1-4	TRBV7-3	TGTGCCAGCAGCTTGTCTTCTTGTACCGGGACAGGGTGTTCGACTAATGAAAAACTGTTTTTT	CASSLSSCTGTGCSTNEKLFF
few	NA	TRBJ1-1	TRBV15	TGTGCCACCAGCAGAGGAACAGCAGAAGCTTTCTTT	CATSRGTAEAFF
NA	NA	TRBJ2-1	TRBV12-3/TRBV12-4	TGTGCCAGCAGCCCCGGTTACAATGAGCAGTTCTTC	CASSPGYNEQFF
NA	NA	TRBJ1-4	TRBV3-1/TRBV3-2	TGTGCCAGCAGCCATTCCGACGGGAATGAAAAACTGTTTTTT	CASSHSDGNEKLFF
few	NA	TRBJ1-6	TRBV27	TGTGCCAGCAGTCCCTCGACGACTCGAAGTTCACCCCTCCACTTT	CASSPSTTRSSPLHF
NA	TRBD1	TRBJ2-1	TRBV7-9	TGTGCCAGCAGCCCGACAGGGGGCGCACGGAACAATGAGCAGTTCTTC	CASSPTGGARNNEQFF
NA	NA	TRBJ1-2	TRBV5-1	TGCGCCAGCAGCTTGATCCTTGGAGGGGTTTATGGCTACACCTTC	CASSLILGGVYGYTF
NA	TRBD2	TRBJ2-1	TRBV2	TGTGCCAGCCTCCGACTAGCGGGAGGCTATGAGCAGTTCTTC	CASLRLAGGYEQFF
NA	TRBD1	TRBJ1-2	TRBV20-1	TGCAGTGCTAGTCCAGGGACAGACTATGGCTACACCTTC	CSASPGTDYGYTF
NA	NA	TRBJ1-2	TRBV2	TGTGCCAGCAGGCGGGCAGACGAGCTCTATGGCTACACCTTC	CASRRADELYGYTF
NA	TRBD1	TRBJ1-5	TRBV5-6	TGTGCCAGCAGCTTGGGGACAGGGGGCCGTCAGCCCCAGCATTTT	CASSLGTGGRQPQHF
NA	NA	TRBJ1-4	TRBV5-1	TGCGCCAGCCGTCTGGCAGGGGCCCTAAATGAAAAACTGTTTTTT	CASRLAGALNEKLFF